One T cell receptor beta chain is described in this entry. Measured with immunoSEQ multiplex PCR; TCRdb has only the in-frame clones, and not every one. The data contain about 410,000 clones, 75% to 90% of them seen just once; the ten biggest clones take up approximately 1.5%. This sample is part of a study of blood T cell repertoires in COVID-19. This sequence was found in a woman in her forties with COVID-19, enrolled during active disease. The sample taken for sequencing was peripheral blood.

The chain's CDR3 is CASSLFAGGNNEQFF. DNA of the CDR3: TGTGCCAGCAGCTTGTTTGCGGGGGGGAACAATGAGCAGTTCTTC. The rearrangement uses TRBV5-4 and TRBJ2-1; the match to TRBD2 covers 9 bases. With 1 base clipped from V and 5 bases from J, the junction kept 4 bases outside the gene matches. Germline V CDR1 and CDR2: SGHNT, YYREEE (reference sequence). This CDR3 is built from 15 residues.